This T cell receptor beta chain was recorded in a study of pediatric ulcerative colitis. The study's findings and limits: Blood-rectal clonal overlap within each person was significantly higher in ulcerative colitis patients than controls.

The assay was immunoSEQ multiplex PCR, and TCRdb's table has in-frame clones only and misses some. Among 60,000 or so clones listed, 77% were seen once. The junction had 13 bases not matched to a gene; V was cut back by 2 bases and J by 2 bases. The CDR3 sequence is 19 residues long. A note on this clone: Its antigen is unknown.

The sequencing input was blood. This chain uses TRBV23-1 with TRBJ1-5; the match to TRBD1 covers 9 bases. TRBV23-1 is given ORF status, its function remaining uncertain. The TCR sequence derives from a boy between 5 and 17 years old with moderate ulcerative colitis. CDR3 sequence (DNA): TGCGCCAGCAGTCAAGGGACAGGGAGGCTCTATACGGGCAATCAGCCCCAGCATTTT. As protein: CASSQGTGRLYTGNQPQHF.